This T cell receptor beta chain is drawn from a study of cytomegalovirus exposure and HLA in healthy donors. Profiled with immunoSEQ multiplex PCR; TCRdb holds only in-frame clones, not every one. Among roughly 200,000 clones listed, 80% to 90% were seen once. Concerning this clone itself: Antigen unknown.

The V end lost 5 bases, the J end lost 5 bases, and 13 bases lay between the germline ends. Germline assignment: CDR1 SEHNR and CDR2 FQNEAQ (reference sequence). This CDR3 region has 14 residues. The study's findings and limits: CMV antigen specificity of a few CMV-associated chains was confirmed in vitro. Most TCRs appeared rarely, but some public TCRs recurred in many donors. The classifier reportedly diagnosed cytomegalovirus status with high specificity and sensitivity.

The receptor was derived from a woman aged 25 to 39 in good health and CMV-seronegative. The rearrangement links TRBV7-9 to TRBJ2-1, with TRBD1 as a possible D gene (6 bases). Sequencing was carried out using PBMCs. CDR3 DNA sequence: TGTGCCAGCAGCCAGAATGGACAGCACAATGAGCAGTTCTTC. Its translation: CASSQNGQHNEQFF.